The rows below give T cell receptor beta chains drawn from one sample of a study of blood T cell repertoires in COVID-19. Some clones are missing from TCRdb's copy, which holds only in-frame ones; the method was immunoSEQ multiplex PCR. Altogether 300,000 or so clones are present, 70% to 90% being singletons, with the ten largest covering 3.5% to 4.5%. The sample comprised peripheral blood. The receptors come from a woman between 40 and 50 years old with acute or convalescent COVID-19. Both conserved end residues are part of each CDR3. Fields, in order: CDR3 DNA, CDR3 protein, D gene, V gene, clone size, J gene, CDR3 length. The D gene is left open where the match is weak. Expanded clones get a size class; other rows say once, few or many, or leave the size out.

CDR3 DNA: TGTGCCAGCAGCGCCCGAATCGGAGACCTCAGCACAGATACGCAGTATTTT
CDR3 protein: CASSARIGDLSTDTQYF
D gene: .
V gene: TRBV7-9
clone size: .
J gene: TRBJ2-3
CDR3 length: 17

CDR3 DNA: TGTGCCAGTAGCCCTCGGGATTTTCAAAGCTCCTACAATGAGCAGTTCTTC
CDR3 protein: CASSPRDFQSSYNEQFF
D gene: .
V gene: TRBV19
clone size: .
J gene: TRBJ2-1
CDR3 length: 17

CDR3 DNA: TGCGCCAGCAGCCAAGAGGGGCCAATAGCTAACTATGGCTACACCTTC
CDR3 protein: CASSQEGPIANYGYTF
D gene: .
V gene: TRBV4-1
clone size: .
J gene: TRBJ1-2
CDR3 length: 16

CDR3 DNA: TGTGCCAGCAGCTTAGGTGGCGACTATTCACCCCTCCACTTT
CDR3 protein: CASSLGGDYSPLHF
D gene: .
V gene: TRBV7-9
clone size: .
J gene: TRBJ1-6
CDR3 length: 14

CDR3 DNA: TGTGCCAGCAGCTTGCGGGGGGGCCTGAGGACCGGGGAGCTGTTTTTT
CDR3 protein: CASSLRGGLRTGELFF
D gene: TRBD2
V gene: TRBV11-2
clone size: .
J gene: TRBJ2-2
CDR3 length: 16

CDR3 DNA: TGTGCCAGCTCACCGATCCTGGGAGACAGGGTCGATGAGCAGTTCTTC
CDR3 protein: CASSPILGDRVDEQFF
D gene: TRBD1
V gene: TRBV18
clone size: once
J gene: TRBJ2-1
CDR3 length: 16

CDR3 DNA: TGTGCCAGCAGCTTAAACCCTCCGGCGGGTTTACGCACAGATACGCAGTATTTT
CDR3 protein: CASSLNPPAGLRTDTQYF
D gene: .
V gene: TRBV11-2
clone size: once
J gene: TRBJ2-3
CDR3 length: 18

CDR3 DNA: TGTGCCACCAGTAGACAGGGATCGTACAATGAGCAGTTCTTC
CDR3 protein: CATSRQGSYNEQFF
D gene: TRBD1
V gene: TRBV24-1
clone size: few
J gene: TRBJ2-1
CDR3 length: 14

CDR3 DNA: TGTGCCAGCAGCGCAACAGGGAACACTGAAGCTTTCTTT
CDR3 protein: CASSATGNTEAFF
D gene: .
V gene: TRBV11-3
clone size: .
J gene: TRBJ1-1
CDR3 length: 13

CDR3 DNA: TGTGCCAGCAGCCCCCGGTTTCGGTCCTCCGAAGCTTTCTTT
CDR3 protein: CASSPRFRSSEAFF
D gene: .
V gene: TRBV5-5
clone size: .
J gene: TRBJ1-1
CDR3 length: 14

CDR3 DNA: TGTGCCAGCTCACCACCGAGATCTAACTATGGCTACACCTTC
CDR3 protein: CASSPPRSNYGYTF
D gene: .
V gene: TRBV18
clone size: .
J gene: TRBJ1-2
CDR3 length: 14

CDR3 DNA: TGTGCCAGCAGCCAAGATTATGTGAACACTGAAGCTTTCTTT
CDR3 protein: CASSQDYVNTEAFF
D gene: .
V gene: TRBV14
clone size: .
J gene: TRBJ1-1
CDR3 length: 14